Presented here are 3 T cell receptor beta chains from one specimen sequenced in a study of T cells after yellow fever vaccination. TCRdb re-called the 5' RACE reads with MiXCR, one entry per CDR3 protein. The sample shows 550,000 or so distinct CDR3 sequences, 19% of them seen only once. Sequences were derived from PBMCs, sampled 15 days after the yellow fever booster vaccination. The receptor set was obtained from a young man who received the YFV17D yellow fever vaccine.

The chain recombines TRBV2 with TRBJ2-1; maybe TRBD1 (5 bases). This CDR3 comprises 12 residues. Deletions cut 7 bases from V and 15 bases from J, with 19 bases between. Germline CDR1 reads SNHLY; CDR2 reads FYNNEI. The CDR3 sequence: CASTMDTPVPFF. CDR3 nucleotides: TGTGCCAGCACCATGGACACTCCAGTTCCGTTCTTC.

The V call is TRBV20-1, the J call TRBJ2-7, with TRBD1 identical over 9 bases. Germline values: CDR1 DFQATT, CDR2 SNEGSKA (reference sequence). Unmatched junction bases numbered 6, after V lost 2 bases and J lost 4 bases. The CDR3 totals 14 residues. The CDR3 nucleotides are TGCAGTGCTAGACCGGGACAGGGAAGGTACGAGCAGTACTTC. Translated, it gives CSARPGQGRYEQYF.

The chain is built from TRBV11-2 and TRBJ2-5, with TRBD2 identical over 14 bases. The CDR3 is 18 amino acids. Germline CDR1 SGHAT, CDR2 FQNNGV. Losses at the gene ends were 4 bases for V and 5 bases for J; bases not matched to a gene: 12. Here the CDR3 reads CASSSRPPGLAGVETQYF. CDR3 DNA sequence: TGTGCCAGCAGCTCGCGCCCGCCGGGACTAGCGGGAGTTGAGACCCAGTACTTC.